The clone carrying this TCR beta chain was seen only once. Trimming removed 0 bases at V and 4 bases at J, with 12 bases between. There are 16 residues in the CDR3. Germline loops: CDR1 WNHNN, CDR2 SYGVQD (reference sequence). This entry belongs to a study of PD-L1 blockade in urothelial cancer. Study background: Blood samples contained a median around 130,000 T cells.

Assay: immunoSEQ multiplex PCR; the TCRdb copy retains only in-frame clones and omits some. The sample has about 88,000 clones, 90% seen once. Material: PBMCs, obtained around atezolizumab (anti-PD-L1) treatment. This chain joins TRBV10-1 and TRBJ1-4; D might be TRBD1 (6 bases). The TCR originated in a man between 60 and 75 years old with urothelial cancer. The CDR3 nucleotides read TGCGCCAGCAGTGAGTCGATGGACAGACGTAATGAAAAACTGTTTTTT. It translates to CASSESMDRRNEKLFF.